The 20 T cell receptor beta chains presented below share a single source sample, sequenced in a study of brain T cells in children with intractable seizures (dated by TCRdb to the early 2020s). The method was the immunoSEQ multiplex PCR assay. In TCRdb, the immuneACCESS table is reduced to in-frame sequences with V and J assigned. These tables do not hold every clone; where another copy was compared, an unresolved V gene accounts for under half, and the others remain unexplained. The table for this sample lists tens of thousands of clones; 90% to 95% of them were counted only once. The ten largest account for approximately 1.5% of the sample. The time point label here, explained by the study, means: resected brain tissue, or blood drawn just prior to surgery. The sequencing used peripheral blood, collected at surgery. Receptor source: a boy younger than two with tuberous sclerosis and intractable seizures.

As DNA, the CDR3 is TGCGCCAGCAGCCGGTTTAGGACTAGCGGGAGTTCTAGCACAGATACGCAGTATTTT. Amino acid sequence: CASSRFRTSGSSSTDTQYF. This rearrangement joins TRBV4-1 to TRBJ2-3; TRBD2 matches 13 bases. The CDR3 totals 19 residues. Germline V lookup: CDR1 MGHRA, CDR2 YSYEKL. Germline trimming cut 4 bases from V and 0 bases from J; bases unmatched to any gene: 10.

The chain uses TRBV5-1 and TRBJ2-1; no clear D. V dropped 4 bases and J dropped 5 bases, with 4 bases sitting between them. The CDR3 covers 11 residues. The germline gives CDR1 SGHRS, CDR2 YFSETQ. CDR3 sequence reads: CASSGHNEQFF. CDR3 DNA: TGCGCCAGCAGCGGACACAATGAGCAGTTCTTC.

In DNA form, the CDR3 reads TGTGCCACCAGTGATGCCCAAGAGACCCAGTACTTC. Translating gives CATSDAQETQYF. V is TRBV24-1 and J is TRBJ2-5, with D unresolved. CDR1 and CDR2 (germline): KGHDR, SFDVKD. V dropped 3 bases and J dropped 1 base, with 2 bases sitting between them. CDR3 length equals 12 residues.

The chain employs TRBV3-1 (or the pseudogene TRBV3-2) and TRBJ2-1; D is unresolved. CDR3 length: 17 amino acids. The germline gives CDR1 LGHDT, CDR2 YNNKEL (reference sequence). Trimming cost V 4 bases and J 0 bases, with 16 bases left between them. The CDR3 here is CASSRDRERSSYNEQFF. DNA of the CDR3: TGTGCCAGCAGCCGAGATCGAGAGCGAAGCTCCTACAATGAGCAGTTCTTC.

The rearrangement joins TRBV30 to TRBJ1-1; tentative D call: TRBD1 (5 bases). CDR1 is GTSNPN, CDR2 SVGIG, per germline (reference sequence). With 0 bases removed from V and 0 bases from J, the gap between germline ends came to 20 bases. The CDR3 is made up of 18 amino acids. The CDR3 here is CAWSVRWRPGALNTEAFF. The CDR3, as DNA: TGTGCCTGGAGTGTACGATGGCGGCCTGGGGCATTGAACACTGAAGCTTTCTTT.

J is TRBJ2-4 and V is TRBV10-3; TRBD1 aligns across 7 bases. The germline V gene encodes CDR1 ENHRY and CDR2 SYGVKD. The CDR3 consists of 14 residues. Unmatched junction bases numbered 4, after V lost 5 bases and J lost 3 bases. CDR3 residues: CAISQQGFKNIQYF. The CDR3, as DNA: TGTGCCATCAGTCAACAGGGGTTCAAAAACATTCAGTACTTC.

This chain connects TRBV19 to TRBJ1-2; D may be TRBD1 (6 bases). V was shortened by 3 bases and J by 0 bases, with 14 bases between the two germline ends. This CDR3 contains 16 residues. Germline CDR1 LNHDA, CDR2 SQIVND (reference sequence). CDR3 DNA: TGTGCCAGTAGTATCCAAACAGGGAAAACTAACTATGGCTACACCTTC. Translating gives CASSIQTGKTNYGYTF.

The chain joins TRBV11-2 to TRBJ1-2, with TRBD1 matching over 7 bases. J gave up 7 bases and V 8 bases, and 16 bases lay outside the gene matches. Germline assignment: CDR1 SGHAT and CDR2 FQNNGV. The CDR3 loop spans 15 amino acids. The CDR3 region is CASGQARGLHCGYTF. DNA of the CDR3: TGTGCCAGCGGACAGGCGAGGGGCCTCCACTGTGGCTACACCTTC.

The chain is built from TRBV6-5 and TRBJ2-2; TRBD2 aligns across 15 bases. CDR1 and CDR2 from the germline V gene are MNHEY and SVGAGI. This CDR3 contains 16 residues. Germline trimming cut 4 bases from V and 7 bases from J; bases unmatched to any gene: 4. CDR3 nucleotides: TGTGCCAGCAGTTCAGGACTAGCGGGGGGGAGCGGGGAGCTGTTTTTT. Encoded protein: CASSSGLAGGSGELFF.

The J gene is TRBJ1-1, the V gene TRBV4-1; 9 nucleotides match TRBD1. The ends lost 0 bases at V and 4 bases at J; junction bases unmatched: 12. In germline, CDR1 is MGHRA, CDR2 YSYEKL. The CDR3 length is 18 residues. The CDR3 spells CASSQERTGVGRSTEAFF. In nucleotides, the CDR3 is TGCGCCAGCAGCCAAGAGAGGACAGGGGTGGGTCGGAGCACTGAAGCTTTCTTT.

The chain couples TRBV5-4 to TRBJ1-1, with D unclear. This CDR3 has 13 amino acids. V lost 0 bases to trimming and J lost 6 bases, with 9 bases between them. CDR1 SGHNT and CDR2 YYREEE come from the germline V gene (reference sequence). CDR3 residues: CASSLARGPEAFF. CDR3 bases: TGTGCCAGCAGCTTGGCGCGCGGACCTGAAGCTTTCTTT.

The gene calls are TRBV12-3 or TRBV12-4 and TRBJ1-6; tentative D call: TRBD1 (6 bases). The CDR3 has 13 amino acids. V was shortened by 3 bases and J by 7 bases, with 7 bases between the two germline ends. The CDR3 is CASSFGGNSPLHF. In DNA, the CDR3 is TGTGCCAGCAGTTTTGGGGGCAATTCACCCCTCCACTTT.

The chain combines TRBV15 with TRBJ2-1, with 9 bases that match TRBD2. CDR3 size: 16 residues. V lost 0 bases, J lost 1 base, and 1 base stayed unmatched. Germline loops: CDR1 LNHNV, CDR2 YYDKDF (reference sequence). CDR3: CATSRESGGSYNEQFF. CDR3 DNA sequence: TGTGCCACCAGCAGAGAGAGCGGGGGGTCCTACAATGAGCAGTTCTTC. Complete variable domain (other parts from reference TRBV15 and TRBJ2-1): DAMVIQNPRYQVTQFGKPVTLSCSQTLNHNVMYWYQQKSSQAPKLLFHYYDKDFNNEADTPDNFQSRRPNTSFCFLDIRSPGLGDTAMYLCATSRESGGSYNEQFFGPGTRLTVL.

The CDR3 sequence is CASSMRPPYEQYF. Written as DNA, the CDR3 is TGTGCCAGTAGTATGAGACCTCCCTACGAGCAGTACTTC. The chain uses TRBV19 and TRBJ2-7, with D unclear. The CDR3 has 13 amino acids. CDR1 is LNHDA, CDR2 SQIVND, per germline (reference sequence). V shed 3 bases and J shed 2 bases, with 8 bases lying between them.

The J gene is TRBJ2-3, the V gene TRBV5-4; TRBD1 matches 8 bases. Germline-derived CDR1 and CDR2 are SGHNT and YYREEE (reference sequence). There are 16 residues in the CDR3. V lost 5 bases to trimming and J lost 2 bases; unmatched junction nucleotides: 10. CDR3 protein: CASRTGTGGSTDTQYF. CDR3 DNA sequence: TGTGCCAGCAGAACCGGGACAGGAGGATCCACAGATACGCAGTATTTT.

This clone was detected once. This chain uses TRBV2 with TRBJ2-3; the D gene could be TRBD1 or TRBD2 (5 bases each). The CDR3 sequence is 14 residues long. The V and J ends lost 1 base and 5 bases respectively, with 10 bases between them. Germline-derived CDR1 and CDR2 are SNHLY and FYNNEI. CDR3 protein: CASSEGGRGDTQYF. The CDR3 DNA follows: TGTGCCAGCAGTGAAGGGGGCCGGGGAGATACGCAGTATTTT.

The chain couples TRBV6-2 or TRBV6-3 to TRBJ1-1, with D hard to call. From germline, CDR1 is MNHEY and CDR2 SVGEGT. Trimming removed 1 base at V and 0 bases at J, with 9 bases between. The CDR3 is made up of 15 amino acids. In DNA form, the CDR3 reads TGTGCCAGCAGTTACTTTGGGGTTATGAACACTGAAGCTTTCTTT. Its protein is CASSYFGVMNTEAFF.

The chain employs TRBV20-1 and TRBJ2-5, with D possibly matching TRBD2 (6 bases). Germline V lookup: CDR1 DFQATT, CDR2 SNEGSKA (reference sequence). The length of the CDR3 is 14 residues. Trimming left V 3 bases short and J 5 bases short, with 16 bases between. CDR3 loop: CSASTLARQETQYF. CDR3 nucleotide sequence: TGCAGTGCTAGTACCCTAGCGAGACAGGAGACCCAGTACTTC.

This chain uses TRBV19 with TRBJ2-7; TRBD2 aligns across 11 bases. Trimming cost V 4 bases and J 3 bases; bases outside gene matches: 2. Germline assignment: CDR1 LNHDA and CDR2 SQIVND (reference sequence). This CDR3 spans 14 amino acids. The CDR3 reads CASSTTSGGYEQYF. CDR3 coding DNA: TGTGCCAGTAGTACTACTAGCGGGGGCTACGAGCAGTACTTC.

This clone appeared a single time. The chain has TRBV19 and TRBJ1-3; the match to TRBD1 covers 7 bases. Germline lookup yields CDR1 LNHDA and CDR2 SQIVND (reference sequence). With 9 bases clipped from V and 0 bases from J, the junction kept 5 bases outside the gene matches. This CDR3 comprises 14 residues. The CDR3 DNA follows: TGTGCCAGCTCAGGGGGGGCCTCTGGAAACACCATATATTTT. It encodes CASSGGASGNTIYF.